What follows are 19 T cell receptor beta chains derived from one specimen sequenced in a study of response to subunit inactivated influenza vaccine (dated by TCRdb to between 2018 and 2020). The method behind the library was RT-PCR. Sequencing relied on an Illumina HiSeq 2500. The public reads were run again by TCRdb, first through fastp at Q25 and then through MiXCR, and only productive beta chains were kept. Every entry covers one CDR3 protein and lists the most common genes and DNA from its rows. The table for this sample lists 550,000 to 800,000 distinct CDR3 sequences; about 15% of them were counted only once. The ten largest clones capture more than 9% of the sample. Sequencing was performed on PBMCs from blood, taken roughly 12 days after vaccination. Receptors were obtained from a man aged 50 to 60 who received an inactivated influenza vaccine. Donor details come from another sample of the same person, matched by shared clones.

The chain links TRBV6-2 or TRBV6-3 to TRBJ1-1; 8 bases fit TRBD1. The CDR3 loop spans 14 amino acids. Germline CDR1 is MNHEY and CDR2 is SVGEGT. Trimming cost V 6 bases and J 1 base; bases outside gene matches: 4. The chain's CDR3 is CASRLGTGNTEAFF. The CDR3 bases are TGTGCCAGCAGACTCGGGACAGGGAACACTGAAGCTTTCTTT.

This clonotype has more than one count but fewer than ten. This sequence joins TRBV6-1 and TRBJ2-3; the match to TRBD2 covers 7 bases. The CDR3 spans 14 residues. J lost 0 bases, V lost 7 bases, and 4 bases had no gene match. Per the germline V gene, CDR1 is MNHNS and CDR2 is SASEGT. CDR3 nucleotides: TGTGCCAGCACTGGTAGCGGGAGCACAGATACGCAGTATTTT. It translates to CASTGSGSTDTQYF.

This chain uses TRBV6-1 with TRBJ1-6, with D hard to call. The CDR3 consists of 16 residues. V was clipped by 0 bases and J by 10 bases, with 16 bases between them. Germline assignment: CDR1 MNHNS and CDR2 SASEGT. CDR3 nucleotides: TGTGCCAGCAGTGAAGCGATGAGTAAAGGGAGCTCACCCCTCCACTTT. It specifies CASSEAMSKGSSPLHF.

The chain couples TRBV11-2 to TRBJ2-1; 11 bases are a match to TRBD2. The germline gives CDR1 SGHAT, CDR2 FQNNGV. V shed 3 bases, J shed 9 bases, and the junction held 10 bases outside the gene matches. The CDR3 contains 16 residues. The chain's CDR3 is CASSFTLGLAGGEQFF. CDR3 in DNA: TGTGCCAGCAGCTTTACCCTAGGACTAGCGGGCGGTGAGCAGTTCTTC.

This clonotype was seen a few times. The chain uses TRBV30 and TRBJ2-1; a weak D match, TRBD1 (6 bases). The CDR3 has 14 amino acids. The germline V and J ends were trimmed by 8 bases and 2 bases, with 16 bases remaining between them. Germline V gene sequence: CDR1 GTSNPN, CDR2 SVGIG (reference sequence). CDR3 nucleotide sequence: TGTGCCCGTTCGTACAGGGTCACCTACAATGAGCAGTTCTTC. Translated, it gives CARSYRVTYNEQFF.

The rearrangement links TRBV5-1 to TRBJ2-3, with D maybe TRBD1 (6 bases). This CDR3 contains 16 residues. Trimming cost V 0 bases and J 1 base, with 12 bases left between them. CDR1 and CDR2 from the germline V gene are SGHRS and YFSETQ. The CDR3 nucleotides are TGCGCCAGCAGCTTGGCGGTACAGGGCCGCACAGATACGCAGTATTTT. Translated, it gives CASSLAVQGRTDTQYF.

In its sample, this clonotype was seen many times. In DNA form, the CDR3 reads TGCAGTGCCCCGAGGGGGACAGGGGGCACTGAAGCTTTCTTT. This sequence encodes CSAPRGTGGTEAFF. This chain joins TRBV20-1 and TRBJ1-1; TRBD1 matches 11 bases. The V gene end was trimmed by 6 bases and the J gene end by 4 bases; junction bases not matched to a gene: 7. This CDR3 spans 14 amino acids. Germline values: CDR1 DFQATT, CDR2 SNEGSKA (reference sequence).

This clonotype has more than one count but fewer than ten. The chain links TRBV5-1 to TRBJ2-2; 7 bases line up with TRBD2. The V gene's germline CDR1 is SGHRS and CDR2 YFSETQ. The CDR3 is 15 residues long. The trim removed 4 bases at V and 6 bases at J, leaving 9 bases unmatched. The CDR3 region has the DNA TGCGCCAGCAGCCCTCCCGGGGGGAATGCCGGGGAGCTGTTTTTT. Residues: CASSPPGGNAGELFF.

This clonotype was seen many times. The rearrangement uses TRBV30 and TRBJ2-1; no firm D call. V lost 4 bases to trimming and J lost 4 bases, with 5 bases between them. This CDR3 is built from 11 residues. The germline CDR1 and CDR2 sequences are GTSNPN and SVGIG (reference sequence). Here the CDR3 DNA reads TGTGCCTGGAACAGTTACAATGAGCAGTTCTTC. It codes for CAWNSYNEQFF. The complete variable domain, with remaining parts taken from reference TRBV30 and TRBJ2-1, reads SQTIHQWPATLVQPVGSPLSLECTVEGTSNPNLYWYRQAAGRGLQLLFYSVGIGQISSEVPQNLSASRPQDRQFILSSKKLLLSDSGFYLCAWNSYNEQFFGPGTRLTVL.

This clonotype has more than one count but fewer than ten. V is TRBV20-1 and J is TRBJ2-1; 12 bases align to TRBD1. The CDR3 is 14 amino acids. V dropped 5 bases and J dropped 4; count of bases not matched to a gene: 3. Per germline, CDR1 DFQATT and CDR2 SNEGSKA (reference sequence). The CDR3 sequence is CSARDRGLYNEQFF. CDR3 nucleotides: TGCAGTGCTCGGGACAGGGGGCTTTACAATGAGCAGTTCTTC.

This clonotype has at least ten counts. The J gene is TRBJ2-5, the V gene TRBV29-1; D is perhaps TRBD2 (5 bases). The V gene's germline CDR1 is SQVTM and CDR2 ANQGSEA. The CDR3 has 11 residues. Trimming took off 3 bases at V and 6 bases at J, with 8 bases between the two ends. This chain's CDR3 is CSVDGGQTQYF. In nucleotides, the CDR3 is TGCAGCGTTGATGGAGGCCAGACCCAGTACTTC.

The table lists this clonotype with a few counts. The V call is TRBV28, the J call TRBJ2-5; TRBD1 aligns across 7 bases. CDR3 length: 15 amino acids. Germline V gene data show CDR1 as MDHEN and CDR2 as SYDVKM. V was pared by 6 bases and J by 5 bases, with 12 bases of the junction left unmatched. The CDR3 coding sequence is TGTGCCAGCAGCATTTTGACAGGGTCTGGGGAGACCCAGTACTTC. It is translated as CASSILTGSGETQYF.

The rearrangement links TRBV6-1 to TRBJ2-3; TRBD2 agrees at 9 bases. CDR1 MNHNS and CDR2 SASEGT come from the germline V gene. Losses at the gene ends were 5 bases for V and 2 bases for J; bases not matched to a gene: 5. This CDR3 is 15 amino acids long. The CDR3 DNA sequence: TGTGCCAGCAGTCGAATGGGACTAGCCACAGATACGCAGTATTTT. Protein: CASSRMGLATDTQYF.

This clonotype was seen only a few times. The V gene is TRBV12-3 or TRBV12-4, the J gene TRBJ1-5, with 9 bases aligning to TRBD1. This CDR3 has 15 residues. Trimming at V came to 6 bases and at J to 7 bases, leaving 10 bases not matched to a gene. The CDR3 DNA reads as TGTGCCAGCAGACAACAGGGGGCGCGTGGGCAGCCCCAGCATTTT. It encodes CASRQQGARGQPQHF.

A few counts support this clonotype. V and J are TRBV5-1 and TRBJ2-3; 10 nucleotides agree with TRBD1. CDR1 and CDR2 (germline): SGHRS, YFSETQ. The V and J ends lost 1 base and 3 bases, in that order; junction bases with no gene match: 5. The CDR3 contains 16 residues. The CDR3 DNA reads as TGCGCCAGCAGCTTGTTGGCGGACAGGGGGACAGATACGCAGTATTTT. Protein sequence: CASSLLADRGTDTQYF.

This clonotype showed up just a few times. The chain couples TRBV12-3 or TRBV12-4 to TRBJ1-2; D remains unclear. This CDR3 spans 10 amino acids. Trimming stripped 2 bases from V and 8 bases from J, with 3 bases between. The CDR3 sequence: CASSLLGYTF. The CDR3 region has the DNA TGTGCCAGCAGTTTATTGGGCTACACCTTC.

CDR3 nucleotides: TGTGCCAGCAGTATCCCCGGACTAGCGGGGGCTACCTCGGGGGATGAGCAGTTCTTC. It yields the protein CASSIPGLAGATSGDEQFF. V usage is TRBV2 and J usage is TRBJ2-1, with 13 bases aligning to TRBD2. The CDR3 has 19 residues. The germline gives CDR1 SNHLY, CDR2 FYNNEI. Trimming removed 5 bases from V and 8 bases from J; junction bases left unmatched: 18. The entire variable domain, with the rest obtained from reference TRBV2 and TRBJ2-1, is as follows: EPEVTQTPSHQVTQMGQEVILRCVPISNHLYFYWYRQILGQKVEFLVSFYNNEISEKSEIFDDQFSVERPDGSNFTLKIRSTKLEDSAMYFCASSIPGLAGATSGDEQFFGPGTRLTVL.

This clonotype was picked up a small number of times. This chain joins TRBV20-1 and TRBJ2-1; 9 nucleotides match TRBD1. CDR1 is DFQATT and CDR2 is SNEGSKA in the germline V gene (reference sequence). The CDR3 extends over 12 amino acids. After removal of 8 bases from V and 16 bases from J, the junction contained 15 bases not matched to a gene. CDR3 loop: CSIHYTGQGNFF. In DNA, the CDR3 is TGCAGTATACACTACACGGGACAGGGCAACTTCTTC.

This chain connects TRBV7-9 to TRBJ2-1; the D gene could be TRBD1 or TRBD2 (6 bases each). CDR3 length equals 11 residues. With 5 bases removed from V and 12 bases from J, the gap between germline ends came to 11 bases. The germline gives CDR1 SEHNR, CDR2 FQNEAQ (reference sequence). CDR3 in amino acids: CASSQGGWQFF. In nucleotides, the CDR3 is TGTGCCAGCAGCCAAGGGGGGTGGCAGTTCTTC.